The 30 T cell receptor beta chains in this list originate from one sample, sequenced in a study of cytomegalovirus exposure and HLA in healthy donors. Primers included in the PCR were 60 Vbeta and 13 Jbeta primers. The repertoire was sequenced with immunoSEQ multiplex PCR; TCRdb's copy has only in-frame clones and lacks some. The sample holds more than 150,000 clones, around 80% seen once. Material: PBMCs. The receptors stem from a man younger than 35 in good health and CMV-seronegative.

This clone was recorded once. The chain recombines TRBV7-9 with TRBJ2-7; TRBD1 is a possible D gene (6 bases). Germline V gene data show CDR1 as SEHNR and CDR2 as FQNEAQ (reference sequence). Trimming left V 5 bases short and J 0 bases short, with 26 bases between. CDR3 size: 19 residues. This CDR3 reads CASSDGTKTFGSGSYEQYF. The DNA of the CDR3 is TGTGCCAGCAGCGATGGGACAAAAACTTTTGGGAGCGGCTCCTACGAGCAGTACTTC. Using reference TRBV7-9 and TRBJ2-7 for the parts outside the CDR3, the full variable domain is DTGVSQNPRHKITKRGQNVTFRCDPISEHNRLYWYRQTLGQGPEFLTYFQNEAQLEKSRLLSDRFSAERPKGSFSTLEIQRTEQGDSAMYLCASSDGTKTFGSGSYEQYFGPGTRLTVT.

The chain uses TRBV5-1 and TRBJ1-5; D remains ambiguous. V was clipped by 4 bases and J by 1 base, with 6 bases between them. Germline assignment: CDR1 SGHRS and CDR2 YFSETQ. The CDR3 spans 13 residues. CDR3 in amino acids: CASSRGSNQPQHF. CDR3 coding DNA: TGCGCCAGCAGCCGTGGCAGCAATCAGCCCCAGCATTTT.

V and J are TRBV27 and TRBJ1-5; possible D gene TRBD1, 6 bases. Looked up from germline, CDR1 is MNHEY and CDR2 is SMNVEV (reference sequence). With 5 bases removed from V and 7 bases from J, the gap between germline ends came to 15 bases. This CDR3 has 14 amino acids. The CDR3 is CASSPYREGQPQHF. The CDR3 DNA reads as TGTGCCAGCAGTCCCTACAGGGAAGGGCAGCCCCAGCATTTT.

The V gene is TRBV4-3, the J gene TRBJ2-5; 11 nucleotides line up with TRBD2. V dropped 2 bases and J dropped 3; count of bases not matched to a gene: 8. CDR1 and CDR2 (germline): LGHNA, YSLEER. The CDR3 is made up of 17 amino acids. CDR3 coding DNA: TGCGCCAGCAGCCAATTTGGATCTAGCGGGGGGAAAGAGACCCAGTACTTC. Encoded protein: CASSQFGSSGGKETQYF.

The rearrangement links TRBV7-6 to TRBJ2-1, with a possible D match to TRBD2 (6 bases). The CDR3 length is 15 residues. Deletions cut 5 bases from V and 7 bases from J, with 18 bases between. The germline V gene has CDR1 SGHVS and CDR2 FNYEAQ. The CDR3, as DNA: TGTGCCAGCAGCGGCCAGCGAGAGGGGAGGAATGAGCAGTTCTTC. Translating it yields CASSGQREGRNEQFF. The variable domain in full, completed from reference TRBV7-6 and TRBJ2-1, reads GAGVSQSPRYKVTKRGQDVALRCDPISGHVSLYWYRQALGQGPEFLTYFNYEAQQDKSGLPNDRFSAERPEGSISTLTIQRTEQRDSAMYRCASSGQREGRNEQFFGPGTRLTVL.

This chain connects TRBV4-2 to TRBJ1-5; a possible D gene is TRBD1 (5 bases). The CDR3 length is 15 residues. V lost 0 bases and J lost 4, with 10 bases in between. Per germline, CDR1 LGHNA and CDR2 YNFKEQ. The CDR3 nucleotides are TGTGCCAGCAGCCAAGAGGGGCGTATAAATCAGCCCCAGCATTTT. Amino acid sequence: CASSQEGRINQPQHF.

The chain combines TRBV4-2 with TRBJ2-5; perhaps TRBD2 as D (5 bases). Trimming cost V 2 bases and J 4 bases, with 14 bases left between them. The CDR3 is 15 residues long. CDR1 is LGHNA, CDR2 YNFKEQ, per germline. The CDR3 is CASSQTGSGGETQYF. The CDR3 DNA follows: TGTGCCAGCAGCCAAACGGGAAGTGGTGGAGAGACCCAGTACTTC.

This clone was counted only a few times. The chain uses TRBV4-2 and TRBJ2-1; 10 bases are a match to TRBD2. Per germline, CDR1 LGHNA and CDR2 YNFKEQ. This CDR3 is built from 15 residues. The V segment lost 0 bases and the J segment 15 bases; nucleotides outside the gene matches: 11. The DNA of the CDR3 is TGTGCCAGCAGCCAAGATAAGCTAGCGGGAGCTTATAGGTTCTTC. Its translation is CASSQDKLAGAYRFF.

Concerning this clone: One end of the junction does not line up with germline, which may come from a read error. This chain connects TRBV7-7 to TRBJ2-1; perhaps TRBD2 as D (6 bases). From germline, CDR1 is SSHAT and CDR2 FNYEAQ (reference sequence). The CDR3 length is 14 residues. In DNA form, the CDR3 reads TGTGCTAGCAGCTTAATTGGGACTGGCAATGAGCAGTTCTTC. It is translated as CASSLIGTGNEQFF.

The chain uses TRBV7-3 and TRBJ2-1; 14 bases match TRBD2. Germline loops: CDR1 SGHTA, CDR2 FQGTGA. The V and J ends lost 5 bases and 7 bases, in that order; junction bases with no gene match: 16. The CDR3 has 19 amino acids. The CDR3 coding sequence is TGTGCCAGCAGCCCACTCCCCGGGACTAGCGGGAGTAGTCTAAATGAGCAGTTCTTC. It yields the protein CASSPLPGTSGSSLNEQFF.

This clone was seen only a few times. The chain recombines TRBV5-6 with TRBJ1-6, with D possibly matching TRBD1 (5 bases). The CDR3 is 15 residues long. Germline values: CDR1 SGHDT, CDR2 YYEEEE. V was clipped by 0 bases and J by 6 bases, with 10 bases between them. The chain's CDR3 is CASSLATGINSPLHF. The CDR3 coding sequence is TGTGCCAGCAGCTTGGCAACAGGAATTAATTCACCCCTCCACTTT.

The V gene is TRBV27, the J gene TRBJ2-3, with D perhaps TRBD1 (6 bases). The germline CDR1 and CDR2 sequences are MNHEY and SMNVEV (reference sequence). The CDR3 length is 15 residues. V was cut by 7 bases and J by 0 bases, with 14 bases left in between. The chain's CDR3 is CASTLTGASTDTQYF. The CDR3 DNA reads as TGTGCCAGCACCCTGACAGGAGCTAGCACAGATACGCAGTATTTT.

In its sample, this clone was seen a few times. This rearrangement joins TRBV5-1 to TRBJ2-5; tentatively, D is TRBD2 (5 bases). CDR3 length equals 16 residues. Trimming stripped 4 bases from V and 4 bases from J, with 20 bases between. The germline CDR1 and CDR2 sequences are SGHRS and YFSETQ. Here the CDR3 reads CASSTEGSSGRETQYF. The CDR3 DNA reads TGCGCCAGCAGCACGGAAGGGTCAAGTGGGAGAGAGACCCAGTACTTC.

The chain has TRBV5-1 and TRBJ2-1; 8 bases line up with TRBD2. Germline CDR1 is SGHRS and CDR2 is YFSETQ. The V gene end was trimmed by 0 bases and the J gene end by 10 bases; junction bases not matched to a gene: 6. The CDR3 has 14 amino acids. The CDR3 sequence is CASSLAHRGGEQFF. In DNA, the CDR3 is TGCGCCAGCAGCTTGGCCCACCGGGGGGGGGAGCAGTTCTTC.

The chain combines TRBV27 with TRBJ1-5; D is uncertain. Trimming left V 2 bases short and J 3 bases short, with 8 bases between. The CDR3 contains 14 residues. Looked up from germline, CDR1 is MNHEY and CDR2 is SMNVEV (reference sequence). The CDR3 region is CASSLEALNQPQHF. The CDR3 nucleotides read TGTGCCAGCAGTTTAGAGGCACTCAATCAGCCCCAGCATTTT.

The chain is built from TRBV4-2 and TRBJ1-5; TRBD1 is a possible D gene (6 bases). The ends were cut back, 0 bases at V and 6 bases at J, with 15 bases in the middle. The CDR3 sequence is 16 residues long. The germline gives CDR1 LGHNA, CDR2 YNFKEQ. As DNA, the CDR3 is TGTGCCAGCAGCCAAGATCAATTGGGGGCAAGTCAGCCCCAGCATTTT. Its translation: CASSQDQLGASQPQHF.

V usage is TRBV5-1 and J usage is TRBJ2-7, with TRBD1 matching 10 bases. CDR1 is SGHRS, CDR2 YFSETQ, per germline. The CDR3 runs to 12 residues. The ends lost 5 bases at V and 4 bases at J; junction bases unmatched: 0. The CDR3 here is CASRDRGYEQYF. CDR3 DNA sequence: TGCGCCAGCAGGGACAGGGGGTACGAGCAGTACTTC.

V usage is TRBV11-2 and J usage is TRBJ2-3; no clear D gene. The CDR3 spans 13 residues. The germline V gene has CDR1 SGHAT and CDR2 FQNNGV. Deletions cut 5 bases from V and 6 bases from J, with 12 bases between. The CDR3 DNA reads TGTGCCAGCAGCATCGCAACGGTCGATACGCAGTATTTT. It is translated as CASSIATVDTQYF.

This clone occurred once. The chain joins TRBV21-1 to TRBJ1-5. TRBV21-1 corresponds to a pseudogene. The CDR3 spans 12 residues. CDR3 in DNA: TGTGCCAGCAGCCGAGGCCAACAGCCCCAGCATTTT. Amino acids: CASSRGQQPQHF.

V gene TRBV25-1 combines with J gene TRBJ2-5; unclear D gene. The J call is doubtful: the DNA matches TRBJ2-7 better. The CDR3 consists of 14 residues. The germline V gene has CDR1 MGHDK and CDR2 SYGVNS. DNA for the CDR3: TGTGCCAGCAGTGAATTCCAGGTCTCCTACGAGCAGTACTTC. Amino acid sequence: CASSEFQVSYEQYF.

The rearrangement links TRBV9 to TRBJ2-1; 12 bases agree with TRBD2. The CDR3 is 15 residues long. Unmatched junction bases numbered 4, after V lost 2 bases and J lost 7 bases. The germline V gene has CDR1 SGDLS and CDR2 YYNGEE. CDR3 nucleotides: TGTGCCAGCAGCGTGGCAGGACTAGCGGGAAATGAGCAGTTCTTC. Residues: CASSVAGLAGNEQFF. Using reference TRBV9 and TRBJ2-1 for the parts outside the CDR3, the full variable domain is DSGVTQTPKHLITATGQRVTLRCSPRSGDLSVYWYQQSLDQGLQFLIQYYNGEERAKGNILERFSAQQFPDLHSELNLSSLELGDSALYFCASSVAGLAGNEQFFGPGTRLTVL.

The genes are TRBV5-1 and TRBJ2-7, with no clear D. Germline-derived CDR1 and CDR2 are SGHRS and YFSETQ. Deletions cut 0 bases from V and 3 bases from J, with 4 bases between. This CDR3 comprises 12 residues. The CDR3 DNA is TGCGCCAGCAGCTTGGACAACTACGAGCAGTACTTC. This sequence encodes CASSLDNYEQYF.

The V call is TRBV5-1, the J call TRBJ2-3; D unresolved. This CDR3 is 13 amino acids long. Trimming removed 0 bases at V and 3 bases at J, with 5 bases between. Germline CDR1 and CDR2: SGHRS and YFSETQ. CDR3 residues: CASSLGRTDTQYF. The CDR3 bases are TGCGCCAGCAGCTTGGGGAGAACAGATACGCAGTATTTT.

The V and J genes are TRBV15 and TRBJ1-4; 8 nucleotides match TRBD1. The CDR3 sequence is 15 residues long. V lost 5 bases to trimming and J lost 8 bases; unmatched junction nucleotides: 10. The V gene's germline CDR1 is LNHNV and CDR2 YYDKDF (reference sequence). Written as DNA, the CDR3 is TGTGCCACCAGCTCCTTTCAGGGGGCAGGGGAAAAACTGTTTTTT. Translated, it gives CATSSFQGAGEKLFF.

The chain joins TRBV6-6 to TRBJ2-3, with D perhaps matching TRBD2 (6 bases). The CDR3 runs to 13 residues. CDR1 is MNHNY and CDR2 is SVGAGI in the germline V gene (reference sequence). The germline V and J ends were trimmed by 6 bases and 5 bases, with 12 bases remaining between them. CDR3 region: CASSLGTVDTQYF. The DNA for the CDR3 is TGTGCCAGCAGCCTAGGGACTGTAGATACGCAGTATTTT.

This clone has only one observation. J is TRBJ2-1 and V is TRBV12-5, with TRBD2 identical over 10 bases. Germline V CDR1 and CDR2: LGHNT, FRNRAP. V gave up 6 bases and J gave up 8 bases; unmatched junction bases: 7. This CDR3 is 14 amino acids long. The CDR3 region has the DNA TGTGCTAGTGGAAACGGACTAGCGGTGGATGAGCAGTTCTTC. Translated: CASGNGLAVDEQFF. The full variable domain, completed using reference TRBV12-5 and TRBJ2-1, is DARVTQTPRHKVTEMGQEVTMRCQPILGHNTVFWYRQTMMQGLELLAYFRNRAPLDDSGMPKDRFSAEMPDATLATLKIQPSEPRDSAVYFCASGNGLAVDEQFFGPGTRLTVL.

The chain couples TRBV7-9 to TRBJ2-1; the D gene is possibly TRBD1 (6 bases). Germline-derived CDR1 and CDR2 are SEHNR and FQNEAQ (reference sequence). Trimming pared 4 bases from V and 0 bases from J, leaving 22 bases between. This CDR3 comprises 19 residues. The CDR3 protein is CASSYYRDTDWTSYNEQFF. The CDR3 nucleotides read TGTGCCAGCAGCTACTACCGGGACACAGATTGGACCTCCTACAATGAGCAGTTCTTC.

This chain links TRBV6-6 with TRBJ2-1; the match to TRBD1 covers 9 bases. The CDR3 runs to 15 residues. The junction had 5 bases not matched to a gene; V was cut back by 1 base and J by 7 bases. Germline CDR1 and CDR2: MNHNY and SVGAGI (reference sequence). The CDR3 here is CASSYWGQGLNEQFF. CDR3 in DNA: TGTGCCAGCAGTTACTGGGGACAGGGTTTAAATGAGCAGTTCTTC.

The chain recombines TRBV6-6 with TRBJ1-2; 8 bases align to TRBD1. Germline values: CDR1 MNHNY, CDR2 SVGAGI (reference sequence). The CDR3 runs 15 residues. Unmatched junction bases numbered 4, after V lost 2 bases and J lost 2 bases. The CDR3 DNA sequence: TGTGCCAGCAGTTACACGGACAGGGCAAACTATGGCTACACCTTC. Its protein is CASSYTDRANYGYTF.

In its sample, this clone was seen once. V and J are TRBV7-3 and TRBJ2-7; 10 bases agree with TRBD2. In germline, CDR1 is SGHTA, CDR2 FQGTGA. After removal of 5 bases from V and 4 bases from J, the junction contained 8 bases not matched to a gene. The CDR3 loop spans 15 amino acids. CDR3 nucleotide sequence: TGTGCCAGCAGCGTCACTAGCGGGAATGTTTACGAGCAGTACTTC. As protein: CASSVTSGNVYEQYF. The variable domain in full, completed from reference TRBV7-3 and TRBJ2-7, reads GAGVSQTPSNKVTEKGKYVELRCDPISGHTALYWYRQSLGQGPEFLIYFQGTGAADDSGLPNDRFFAVRPEGSVSTLKIQRTERGDSAVYLCASSVTSGNVYEQYFGPGTRLTVT.